This TCR beta chain was sequenced for a study of blood T cell dynamics during melanoma immunotherapy. TCRdb's table, derived via immunoSEQ multiplex PCR, lists solely in-frame clones and lacks some. In the table there are 9,500 to 15,000 clones, roughly 90% of which are singletons. Points from the study as a whole: The study could not tell melanoma-specific clones from general immune activation.

The CDR3 has 14 residues. Germline lookup yields CDR1 SGDLS and CDR2 YYNGEE. V dropped 5 bases and J dropped 9; count of bases not matched to a gene: 8. Time point denoted: week 3, after first cycle of checkpoint inhibitor. Response was assessed by RECIST 1.1 at 12 weeks, except a couple of rapid progressors. About this clone itself: The antigen remains unidentified.

V and J are TRBV9 and TRBJ2-2; TRBD2 agrees at 9 bases. The TCR comes from a human donor with melanoma. This specimen consisted of blood, obtained from a patient treated with checkpoint blockade. The CDR3 DNA sequence: TGTGCCAGCAGTAGAGCGGGGGGAAGTCGGGAGCTGTTTTTT. Translating it yields CASSRAGGSRELFF.